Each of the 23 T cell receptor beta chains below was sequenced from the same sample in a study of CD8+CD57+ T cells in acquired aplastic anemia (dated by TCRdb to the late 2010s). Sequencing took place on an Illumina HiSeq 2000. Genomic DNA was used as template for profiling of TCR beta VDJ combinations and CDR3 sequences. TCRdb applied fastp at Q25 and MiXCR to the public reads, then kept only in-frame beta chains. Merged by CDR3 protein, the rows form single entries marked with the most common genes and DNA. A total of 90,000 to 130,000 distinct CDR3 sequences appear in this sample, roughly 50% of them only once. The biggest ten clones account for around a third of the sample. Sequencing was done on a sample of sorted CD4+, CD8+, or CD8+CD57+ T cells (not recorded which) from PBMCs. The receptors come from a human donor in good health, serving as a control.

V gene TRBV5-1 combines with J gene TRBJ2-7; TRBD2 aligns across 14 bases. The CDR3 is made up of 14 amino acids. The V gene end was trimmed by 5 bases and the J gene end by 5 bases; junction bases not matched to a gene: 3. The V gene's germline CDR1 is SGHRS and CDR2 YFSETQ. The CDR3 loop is CASRTGLAGDEQYF. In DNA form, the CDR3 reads TGCGCCAGCAGGACGGGACTAGCGGGAGACGAGCAGTACTTC.

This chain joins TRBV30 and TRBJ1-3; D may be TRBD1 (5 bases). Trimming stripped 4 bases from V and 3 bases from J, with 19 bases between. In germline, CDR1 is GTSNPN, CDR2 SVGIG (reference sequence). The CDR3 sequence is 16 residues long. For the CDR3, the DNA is TGTGCCTGGACGATGAAGGGGCTGGTCAATGGAAACACCATATATTTT. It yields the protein CAWTMKGLVNGNTIYF. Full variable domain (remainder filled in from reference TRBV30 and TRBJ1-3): SQTIHQWPATLVQPVGSPLSLECTVEGTSNPNLYWYRQAAGRGLQLLFYSVGIGQISSEVPQNLSASRPQDRQFILSSKKLLLSDSGFYLCAWTMKGLVNGNTIYFGEGSWLTVV.

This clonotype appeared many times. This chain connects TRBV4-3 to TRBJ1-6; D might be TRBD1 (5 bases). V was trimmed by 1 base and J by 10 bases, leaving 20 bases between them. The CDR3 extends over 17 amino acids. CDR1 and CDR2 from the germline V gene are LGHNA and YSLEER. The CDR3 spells CASSQAPPSRVKSPLHF. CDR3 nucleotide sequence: TGCGCCAGCAGCCAAGCTCCCCCTTCCAGGGTAAAGTCACCCCTCCACTTT.

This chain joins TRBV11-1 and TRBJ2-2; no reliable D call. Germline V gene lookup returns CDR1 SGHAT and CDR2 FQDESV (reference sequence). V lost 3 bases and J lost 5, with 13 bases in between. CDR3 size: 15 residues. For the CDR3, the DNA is TGTGCCAGCAGCTTGAACAGACCACCAACCGGGGAGCTGTTTTTT. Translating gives CASSLNRPPTGELFF. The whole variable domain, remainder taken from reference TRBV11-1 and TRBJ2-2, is EAEVAQSPRYKITEKSQAVAFWCDPISGHATLYWYRQILGQGPELLVQFQDESVVDDSQLPKDRFSAERLKGVDSTLKIQPAELGDSAMYLCASSLNRPPTGELFFGEGSRLTVL.

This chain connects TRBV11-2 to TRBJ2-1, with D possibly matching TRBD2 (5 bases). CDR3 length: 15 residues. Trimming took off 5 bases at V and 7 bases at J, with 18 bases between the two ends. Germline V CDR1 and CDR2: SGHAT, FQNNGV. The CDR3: CASSRVARSGNEQFF. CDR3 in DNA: TGTGCCAGCAGCCGTGTAGCGCGTTCCGGGAATGAGCAGTTCTTC. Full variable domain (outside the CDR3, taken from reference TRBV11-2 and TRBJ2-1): EAGVAQSPRYKIIEKRQSVAFWCNPISGHATLYWYQQILGQGPKLLIQFQNNGVVDDSQLPKDRFSAERLKGVDSTLKIQPAKLEDSAVYLCASSRVARSGNEQFFGPGTRLTVL.

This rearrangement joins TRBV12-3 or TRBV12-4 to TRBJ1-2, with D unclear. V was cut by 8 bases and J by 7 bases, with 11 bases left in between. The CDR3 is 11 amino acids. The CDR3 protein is CASASMAGYTF. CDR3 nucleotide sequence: TGTGCCAGCGCAAGTATGGCTGGCTACACCTTC.

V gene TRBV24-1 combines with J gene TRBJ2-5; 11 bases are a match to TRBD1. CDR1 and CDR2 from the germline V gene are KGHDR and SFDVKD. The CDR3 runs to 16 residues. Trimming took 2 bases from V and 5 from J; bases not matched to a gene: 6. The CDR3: CATSDWDRGATETQYF. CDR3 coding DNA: TGTGCCACCAGTGATTGGGACAGGGGGGCTACGGAGACCCAGTACTTC.

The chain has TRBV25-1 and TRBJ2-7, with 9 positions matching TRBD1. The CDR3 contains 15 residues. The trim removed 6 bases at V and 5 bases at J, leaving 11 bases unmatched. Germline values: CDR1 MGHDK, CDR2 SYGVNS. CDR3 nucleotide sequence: TGTGCCAGCAGCTTGTATACAGGGGGCTACCACGAGCAGTACTTC. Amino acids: CASSLYTGGYHEQYF.

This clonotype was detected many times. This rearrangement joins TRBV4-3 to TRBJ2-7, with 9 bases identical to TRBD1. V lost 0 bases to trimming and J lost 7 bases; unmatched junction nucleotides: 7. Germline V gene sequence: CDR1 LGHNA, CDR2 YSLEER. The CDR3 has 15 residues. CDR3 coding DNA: TGCGCCAGCAGCCAAGAAGCAGGGACAGGGTTTGAGCAGTACTTC. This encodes CASSQEAGTGFEQYF.

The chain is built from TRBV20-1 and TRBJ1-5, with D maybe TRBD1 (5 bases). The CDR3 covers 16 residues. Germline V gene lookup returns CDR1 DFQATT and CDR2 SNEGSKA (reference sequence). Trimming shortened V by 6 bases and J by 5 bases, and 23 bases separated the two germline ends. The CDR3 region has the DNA TGCAGTGCAACCCACGCCCGGGACCAAGAGGATCAGCCCCAGCATTTT. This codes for CSATHARDQEDQPQHF.

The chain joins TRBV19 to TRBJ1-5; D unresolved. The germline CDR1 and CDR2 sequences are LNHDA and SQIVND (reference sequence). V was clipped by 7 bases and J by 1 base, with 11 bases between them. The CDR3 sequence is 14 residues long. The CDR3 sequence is CASTRGGSNQPQHF. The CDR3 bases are TGTGCCAGTACCCGAGGAGGGAGCAATCAGCCCCAGCATTTT.

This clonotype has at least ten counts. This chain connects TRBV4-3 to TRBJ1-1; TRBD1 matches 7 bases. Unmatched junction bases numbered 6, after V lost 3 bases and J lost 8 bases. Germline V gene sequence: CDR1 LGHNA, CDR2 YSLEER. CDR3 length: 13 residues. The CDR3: CASSQLRGLEAFF. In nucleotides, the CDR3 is TGCGCCAGCAGCCAGCTCAGGGGGTTGGAAGCTTTCTTT.

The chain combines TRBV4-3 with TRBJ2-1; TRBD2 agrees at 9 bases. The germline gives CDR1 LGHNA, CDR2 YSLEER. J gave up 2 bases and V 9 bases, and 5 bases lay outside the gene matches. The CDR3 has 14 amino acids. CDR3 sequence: CASGGGGAYNEQFF. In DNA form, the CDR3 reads TGCGCCAGTGGTGGCGGGGGGGCCTACAATGAGCAGTTCTTC.

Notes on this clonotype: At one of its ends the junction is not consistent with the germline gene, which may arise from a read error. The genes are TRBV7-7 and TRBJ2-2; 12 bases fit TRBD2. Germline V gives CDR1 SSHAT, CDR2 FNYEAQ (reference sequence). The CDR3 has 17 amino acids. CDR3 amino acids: CASSPQTSGRLGGELFF. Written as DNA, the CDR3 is TGTGCTAGCAGCCCTCAGACTAGCGGGAGACTGGGCGGGGAGCTGTTTTTT.

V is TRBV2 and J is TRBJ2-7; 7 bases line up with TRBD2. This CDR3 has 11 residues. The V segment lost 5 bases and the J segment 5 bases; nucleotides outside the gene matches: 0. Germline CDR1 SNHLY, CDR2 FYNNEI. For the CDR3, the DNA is TGTGCCAGCAGTAGCGGGAACGAGCAGTACTTC. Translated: CASSSGNEQYF.

In DNA, the CDR3 is TGTGCCAGCAGCTTGCCTAGCGCTCCATCCTACAATGAGCAGTTCTTC. It is translated as CASSLPSAPSYNEQFF. The chain couples TRBV5-4 to TRBJ2-1, with D maybe TRBD2 (6 bases). Trimming cost V 1 base and J 1 base, with 12 bases left between them. This CDR3 contains 16 residues. Germline V gene data show CDR1 as SGHNT and CDR2 as YYREEE (reference sequence).

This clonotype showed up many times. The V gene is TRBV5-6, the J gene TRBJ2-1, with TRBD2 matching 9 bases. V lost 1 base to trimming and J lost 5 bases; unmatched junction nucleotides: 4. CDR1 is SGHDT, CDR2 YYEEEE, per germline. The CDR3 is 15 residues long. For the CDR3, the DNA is TGTGCCAGCAGCTTGTGGGGACTAGCAAACAATGAGCAGTTCTTC. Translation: CASSLWGLANNEQFF. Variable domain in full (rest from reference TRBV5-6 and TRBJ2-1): DAGVTQSPTHLIKTRGQQVTLRCSPKSGHDTVSWYQQALGQGPQFIFQYYEEEERQRGNFPDRFSGHQFPNYSSELNVNALLLGDSALYLCASSLWGLANNEQFFGPGTRLTVL.

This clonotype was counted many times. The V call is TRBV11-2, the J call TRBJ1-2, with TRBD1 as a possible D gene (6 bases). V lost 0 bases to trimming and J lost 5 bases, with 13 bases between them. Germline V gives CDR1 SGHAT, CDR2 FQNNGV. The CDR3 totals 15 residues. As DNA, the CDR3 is TGTGCCAGCAGCTTAGATCTTCAGGGGTGGTATGGCTACACCTTC. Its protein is CASSLDLQGWYGYTF.

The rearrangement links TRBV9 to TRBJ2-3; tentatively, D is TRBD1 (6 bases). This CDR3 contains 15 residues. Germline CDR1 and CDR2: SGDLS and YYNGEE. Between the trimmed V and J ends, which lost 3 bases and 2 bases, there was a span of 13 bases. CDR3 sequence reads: CASSATGQFTDTQYF. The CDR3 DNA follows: TGTGCCAGCAGCGCCACAGGGCAGTTCACAGATACGCAGTATTTT.

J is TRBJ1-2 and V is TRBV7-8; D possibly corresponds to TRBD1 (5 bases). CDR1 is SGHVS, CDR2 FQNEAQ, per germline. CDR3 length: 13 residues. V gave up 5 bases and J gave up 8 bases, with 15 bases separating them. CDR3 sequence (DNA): TGTGCCAGCAGCACATGGGGCAGAGGAGGCTACACCTTC. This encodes CASSTWGRGGYTF. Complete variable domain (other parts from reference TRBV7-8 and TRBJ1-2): GAGVSQSPRYKVAKRGQDVALRCDPISGHVSLFWYQQALGQGPEFLTYFQNEAQLDKSGLPSDRFFAERPEGSVSTLKIQRTQQEDSAVYLCASSTWGRGGYTFGSGTRLTVV.

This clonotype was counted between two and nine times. CDR3 coding DNA: TGTGCCAGCAGTGGGGGGGGCAGGGGGCTAGCCTACGAGCAGTACTTC. The encoded protein is CASSGGGRGLAYEQYF. V and J are TRBV25-1 and TRBJ2-7; maybe TRBD1 (8 bases). Trimming took off 4 bases at V and 2 bases at J, with 18 bases between the two ends. Looked up from germline, CDR1 is MGHDK and CDR2 is SYGVNS. The CDR3 runs to 16 residues.

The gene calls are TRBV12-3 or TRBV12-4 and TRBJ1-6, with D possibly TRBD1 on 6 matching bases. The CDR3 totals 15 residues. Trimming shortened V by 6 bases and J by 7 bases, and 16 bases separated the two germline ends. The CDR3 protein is CASSPGGGRNSPLHF. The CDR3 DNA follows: TGTGCCAGCAGCCCTGGCGGGGGGCGGAATTCACCCCTCCACTTT.

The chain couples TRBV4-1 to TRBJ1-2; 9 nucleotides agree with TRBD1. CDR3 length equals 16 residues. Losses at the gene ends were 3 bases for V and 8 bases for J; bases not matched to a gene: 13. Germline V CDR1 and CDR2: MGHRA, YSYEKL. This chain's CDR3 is CASSHARTGVMRGYTF. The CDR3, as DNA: TGCGCCAGCAGCCACGCCCGGACAGGGGTAATGAGGGGCTACACCTTC.